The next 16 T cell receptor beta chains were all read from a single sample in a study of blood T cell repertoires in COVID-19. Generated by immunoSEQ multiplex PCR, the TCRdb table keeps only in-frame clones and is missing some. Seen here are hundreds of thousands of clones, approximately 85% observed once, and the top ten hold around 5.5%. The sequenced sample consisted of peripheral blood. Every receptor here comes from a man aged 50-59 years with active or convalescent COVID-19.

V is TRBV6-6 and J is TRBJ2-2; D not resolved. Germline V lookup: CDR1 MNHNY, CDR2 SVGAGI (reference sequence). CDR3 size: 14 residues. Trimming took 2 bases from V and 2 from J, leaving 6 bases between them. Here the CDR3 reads CASSYNRNTGELFF. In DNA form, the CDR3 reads TGTGCCAGCAGTTACAACAGAAACACCGGGGAGCTGTTTTTT.

CDR3 residues: CASSRQTGSDGYTF. In DNA form, the CDR3 reads TGTGCCAGTAGTCGTCAGACAGGGAGCGATGGCTACACCTTC. The chain recombines TRBV19 with TRBJ1-2; 7 bases map to TRBD1. Trimming took 5 bases from V and 6 from J; bases not matched to a gene: 9. CDR1 and CDR2 from the germline V gene are LNHDA and SQIVND (reference sequence). This CDR3 has 14 residues.

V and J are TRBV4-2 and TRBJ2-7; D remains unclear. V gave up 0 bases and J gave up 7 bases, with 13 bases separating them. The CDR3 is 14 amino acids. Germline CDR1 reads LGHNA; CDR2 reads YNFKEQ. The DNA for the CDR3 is TGTGCCAGCAGCCAAGATCCCCAGGCACGGGAGCAGTACTTC. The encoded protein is CASSQDPQAREQYF.

The CDR3 DNA reads as TGCAGCGTAGCGGGAGCCACAGATACGCAGTATTTT. Its translation is CSVAGATDTQYF. This rearrangement joins TRBV29-1 to TRBJ2-3; 8 bases line up with TRBD2. The CDR3 runs to 12 residues. Looked up from germline, CDR1 is SQVTM and CDR2 is ANQGSEA. With 6 bases clipped from V and 2 bases from J, the junction kept 1 base outside the gene matches.

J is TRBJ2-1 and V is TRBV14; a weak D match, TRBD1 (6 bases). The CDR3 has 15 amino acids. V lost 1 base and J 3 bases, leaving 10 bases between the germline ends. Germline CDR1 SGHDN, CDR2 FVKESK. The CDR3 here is CASSQARGGYNEQFF. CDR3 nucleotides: TGTGCCAGCAGCCAAGCGCGAGGGGGCTACAATGAGCAGTTCTTC.

CDR3 bases: TGTGCCAGCAGCGTAAGCCCGGACAGGTCAGCTAACTATGGCTACACCTTC. Protein: CASSVSPDRSANYGYTF. The V and J genes are TRBV9 and TRBJ1-2; TRBD1 agrees at 7 bases. Germline CDR1 SGDLS, CDR2 YYNGEE. V lost 1 base, J lost 0 bases, and 9 bases stayed unmatched. The CDR3 runs 17 residues.

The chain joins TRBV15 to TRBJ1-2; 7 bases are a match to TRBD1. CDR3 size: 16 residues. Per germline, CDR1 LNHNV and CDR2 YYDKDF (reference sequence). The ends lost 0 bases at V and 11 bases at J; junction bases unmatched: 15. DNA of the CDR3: TGTGCCACCAGCAGAGATCAGGGGGGTAAACCCCGGGGATACACCTTC. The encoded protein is CATSRDQGGKPRGYTF.

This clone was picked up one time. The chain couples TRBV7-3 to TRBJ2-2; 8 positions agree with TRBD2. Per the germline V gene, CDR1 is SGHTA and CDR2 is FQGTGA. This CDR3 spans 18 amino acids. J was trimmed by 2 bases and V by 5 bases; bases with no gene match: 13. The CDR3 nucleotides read TGTGCCAGCAGCCCTAGCGGGCGGGGAATTAGAAACACCGGGGAGCTGTTTTTT. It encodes CASSPSGRGIRNTGELFF.

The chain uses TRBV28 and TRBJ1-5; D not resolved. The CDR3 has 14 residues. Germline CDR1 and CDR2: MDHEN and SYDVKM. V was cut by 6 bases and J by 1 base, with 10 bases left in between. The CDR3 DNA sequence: TGTGCCAGCAGGATGGGAGGGAGCAATCAGCCCCAGCATTTT. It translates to CASRMGGSNQPQHF.

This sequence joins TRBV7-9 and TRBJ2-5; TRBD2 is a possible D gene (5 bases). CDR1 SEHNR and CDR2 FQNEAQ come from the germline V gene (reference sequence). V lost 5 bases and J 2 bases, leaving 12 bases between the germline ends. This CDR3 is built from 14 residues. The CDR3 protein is CASSITSRQETQYF. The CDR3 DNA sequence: TGTGCCAGCAGCATTACTAGTCGTCAAGAGACCCAGTACTTC.

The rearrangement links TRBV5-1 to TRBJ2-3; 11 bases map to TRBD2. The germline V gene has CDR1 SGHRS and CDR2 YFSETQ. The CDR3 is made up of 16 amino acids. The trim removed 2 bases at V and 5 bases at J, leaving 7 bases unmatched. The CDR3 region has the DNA TGCGCCAGCAGCTTACTTACTAGCGGGAGAGAAGATACGCAGTATTTT. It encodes CASSLLTSGREDTQYF. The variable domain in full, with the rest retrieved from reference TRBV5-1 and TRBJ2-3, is KAGVTQTPRYLIKTRGQQVTLSCSPISGHRSVSWYQQTPGQGLQFLFEYFSETQRNKGNFPGRFSGRQFSNSRSEMNVSTLELGDSALYLCASSLLTSGREDTQYFGPGTRLTVL.

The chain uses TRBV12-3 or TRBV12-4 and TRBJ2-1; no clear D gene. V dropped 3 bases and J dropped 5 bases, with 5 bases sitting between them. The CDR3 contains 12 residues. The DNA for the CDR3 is TGTGCCAGCAGTTTTGACAACAATGAGCAGTTCTTC. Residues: CASSFDNNEQFF.

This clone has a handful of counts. CDR3 in DNA: TGTGCCAGCAGAGTTAGGGGTGAGCAGTTCTTC. Amino acid sequence: CASRVRGEQFF. The rearrangement joins TRBV2 to TRBJ2-1; the D gene is possibly TRBD1 (5 bases). This CDR3 spans 11 amino acids. The germline V gene has CDR1 SNHLY and CDR2 FYNNEI. Between the trimmed V and J ends, which lost 6 bases and 9 bases, there was a span of 9 bases.

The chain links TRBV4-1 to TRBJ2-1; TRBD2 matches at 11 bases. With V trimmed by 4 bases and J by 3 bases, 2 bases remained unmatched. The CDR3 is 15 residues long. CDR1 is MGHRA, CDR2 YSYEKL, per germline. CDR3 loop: CASSPGTSGYNEQFF. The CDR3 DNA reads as TGCGCCAGCAGCCCCGGGACTAGCGGCTACAATGAGCAGTTCTTC.

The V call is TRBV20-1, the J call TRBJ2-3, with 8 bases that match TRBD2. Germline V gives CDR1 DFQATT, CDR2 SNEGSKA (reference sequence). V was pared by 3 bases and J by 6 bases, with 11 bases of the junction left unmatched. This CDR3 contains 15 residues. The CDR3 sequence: CSASTSSGRMDTQYF. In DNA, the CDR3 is TGCAGTGCTAGTACCTCCAGCGGGAGAATGGATACGCAGTATTTT.

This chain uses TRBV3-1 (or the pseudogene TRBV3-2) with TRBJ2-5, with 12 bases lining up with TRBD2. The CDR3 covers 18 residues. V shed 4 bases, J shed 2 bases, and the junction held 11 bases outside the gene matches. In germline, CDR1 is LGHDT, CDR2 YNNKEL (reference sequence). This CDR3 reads CASSLRRTSGRTQETQYF. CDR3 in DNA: TGTGCCAGCAGCCTCCGGAGAACTAGCGGGAGGACTCAAGAGACCCAGTACTTC.